A single sample is the source of the 29 T cell receptor beta chains below, sequenced in a study of cytomegalovirus exposure and HLA in healthy donors. The primer mix had 60 Vbeta and 13 Jbeta primers. Libraries were prepared by immunoSEQ multiplex PCR; TCRdb keeps only in-frame clonotypes and omits some of them. The table has about 190,000 clones, approximately 80% seen once. Sequencing was carried out using PBMCs. These receptors originate from a woman between 45 and 65 years old in good health and CMV-seropositive.

The gene calls are TRBV7-9 and TRBJ2-7; 7 positions agree with TRBD1. V was clipped by 4 bases and J by 3 bases; unmatched bases: 6. Germline loops: CDR1 SEHNR, CDR2 FQNEAQ (reference sequence). CDR3 length: 14 residues. The CDR3 spells CASSSQGVDYEQYF. The DNA for the CDR3 is TGTGCCAGCAGCTCCCAGGGGGTTGACTACGAGCAGTACTTC.

The chain couples TRBV19 to TRBJ1-4, with D hard to call. V was clipped by 6 bases and J by 10 bases, with 15 bases between them. This CDR3 spans 13 amino acids. Germline CDR1 LNHDA, CDR2 SQIVND (reference sequence). CDR3 sequence reads: CASSDMGVRKLFF. As DNA, the CDR3 is TGTGCCAGTAGCGACATGGGAGTGAGAAAACTGTTTTTT.

This clone was seen only once. The genes are TRBV5-5 and TRBJ2-7, with 9 bases identical to TRBD1. The germline V gene encodes CDR1 SGHKS and CDR2 YYEKEE (reference sequence). Losses at the gene ends were 4 bases for V and 3 bases for J; bases not matched to a gene: 8. The CDR3 loop spans 15 amino acids. The CDR3 DNA follows: TGTGCCAGCAGCGGATCCGGGACAGGGAGCTACGAGCAGTACTTC. It codes for CASSGSGTGSYEQYF.

This chain uses TRBV30 with TRBJ2-5; 10 bases map to TRBD2. This CDR3 is built from 15 residues. The ends lost 3 bases at V and 4 bases at J; junction bases unmatched: 8. Germline V CDR1 and CDR2: GTSNPN, SVGIG (reference sequence). The CDR3 DNA sequence: TGTGCCTGGAGACGTCTAGCGGGGGCGTCAGAGACCCAGTACTTC. Amino acid sequence: CAWRRLAGASETQYF.

The chain recombines TRBV30 with TRBJ2-3; possibly TRBD2 for D (6 bases). The V and J ends lost 2 bases and 4 bases respectively, with 7 bases between them. The CDR3 sequence is 12 residues long. The germline gives CDR1 GTSNPN, CDR2 SVGIG (reference sequence). The CDR3 region has the DNA TGTGCCTGGAGTTCTAGCGCAGATACGCAGTATTTT. Its protein is CAWSSSADTQYF. Based on the CDR3 plus reference TRBV30 and TRBJ2-3, the full variable domain is SQTIHQWPATLVQPVGSPLSLECTVEGTSNPNLYWYRQAAGRGLQLLFYSVGIGQISSEVPQNLSASRPQDRQFILSSKKLLLSDSGFYLCAWSSSADTQYFGPGTRLTVL.

This clone was seen a single time. The chain carries TRBV4-3 and TRBJ2-2; D perhaps matches TRBD1 (5 bases). This CDR3 is 18 amino acids long. Trimming removed 0 bases at V and 4 bases at J, with 18 bases between. Germline V CDR1 and CDR2: LGHNA, YSLEER. CDR3 loop: CASSQDFFRATGTGELFF. The CDR3 region has the DNA TGCGCCAGCAGCCAAGACTTCTTCAGGGCTACAGGCACCGGGGAGCTGTTTTTT.

CDR3 nucleotides: TGTGCCAGCAGCTTGGGGGCAGGGCGAGGTTTAGAGACCCAGTACTTC. It is translated as CASSLGAGRGLETQYF. The rearrangement uses TRBV5-5 and TRBJ2-5; a weak D match, TRBD1 (5 bases). The CDR3 consists of 16 residues. From germline, CDR1 is SGHKS and CDR2 YYEKEE (reference sequence). Trimming cost V 0 bases and J 4 bases, with 16 bases left between them.

V and J are TRBV6-5 and TRBJ2-2, with TRBD1 matching 8 bases. This CDR3 has 14 residues. Germline V gene data show CDR1 as MNHEY and CDR2 as SVGAGI. The junction had 0 bases not matched to a gene; V was cut back by 6 bases and J by 0 bases. The CDR3 nucleotides are TGTGCCAGCAGACAGGGGGCGAACACCGGGGAGCTGTTTTTT. Its translation: CASRQGANTGELFF.

This rearrangement joins TRBV6-4 to TRBJ2-3; 11 bases fit TRBD2. V shed 0 bases and J 5 bases; nucleotides not matched to a gene: 4. This CDR3 region has 16 residues. The germline V gene encodes CDR1 MRHNA and CDR2 SNTAGT. The CDR3 reads CASSDSGTSGGDTQYF. The CDR3 DNA follows: TGTGCCAGCAGTGACTCTGGGACTAGCGGAGGAGATACGCAGTATTTT.

The V call is TRBV30, the J call TRBJ1-6, with D perhaps TRBD1 (5 bases). The CDR3 is made up of 15 amino acids. The V and J ends lost 2 bases and 7 bases respectively, with 15 bases between them. Germline V gene lookup returns CDR1 GTSNPN and CDR2 SVGIG (reference sequence). In nucleotides, the CDR3 is TGTGCCTGGAGTCCCGAATCCGGGGGGAATTCACCCCTCCACTTT. Amino acid sequence: CAWSPESGGNSPLHF.

CDR3 in DNA: TGTGCCAGCAGGGACAGAACTAATCAGCCCCAGCATTTT. It translates to CASRDRTNQPQHF. The chain carries TRBV6-5 and TRBJ1-5, with a tentative D call TRBD1 (6 bases). The ends were cut back, 6 bases at V and 4 bases at J, with 10 bases in the middle. CDR3 length equals 13 residues. Germline assignment: CDR1 MNHEY and CDR2 SVGAGI.

This chain joins TRBV28 and TRBJ2-3, with TRBD2 matching 7 bases. Germline V gives CDR1 MDHEN, CDR2 SYDVKM. The CDR3 spans 16 residues. The V segment lost 1 base and the J segment 0 bases; nucleotides outside the gene matches: 4. The CDR3 bases are TGTGCCAGCAGTTTATATCCTAGCGGTAGCACAGATACGCAGTATTTT. It specifies CASSLYPSGSTDTQYF.

The chain combines TRBV7-2 with TRBJ2-7; a weak D match, TRBD2 (5 bases). The germline CDR1 and CDR2 sequences are SGHTA and FQGNSA. The ends were cut back, 5 bases at V and 3 bases at J, with 8 bases in the middle. The CDR3 loop spans 12 amino acids. As DNA, the CDR3 is TGTGCCAGCAGCCCTCGGGGCTACGAGCAGTACTTC. It translates to CASSPRGYEQYF.

The V and J genes are TRBV28 and TRBJ1-1; 9 bases match TRBD1. Germline V gives CDR1 MDHEN, CDR2 SYDVKM. This CDR3 comprises 18 residues. J gave up 3 bases and V 6 bases, and 17 bases lay outside the gene matches. CDR3 coding DNA: TGTGCCAGCAGGAGATGGGGGTCACAGGGGGCAGGTTACACTGAAGCTTTCTTT. It yields the protein CASRRWGSQGAGYTEAFF.

This clone was found once. The CDR3 spells CASSIHPPVEAFF. In DNA form, the CDR3 reads TGTGCCAGTAGTATCCATCCGCCGGTTGAAGCTTTCTTT. This sequence joins TRBV19 and TRBJ1-1; no clear D. The CDR3 consists of 13 residues. Per germline, CDR1 LNHDA and CDR2 SQIVND (reference sequence). V lost 3 bases to trimming and J lost 7 bases, with 12 bases between them.

The chain is built from TRBV7-2 and TRBJ1-2; tentatively, D is TRBD1 (6 bases). Deletions cut 6 bases from V and 8 bases from J, with 10 bases between. Germline CDR1 and CDR2: SGHTA and FQGNSA. The CDR3 runs to 11 residues. CDR3 bases: TGTGCCAGCAGTTCAGGGGTCGGCTACACCTTC. It encodes CASSSGVGYTF.

This chain joins TRBV4-1 and TRBJ2-1; TRBD2 agrees at 7 bases. This CDR3 contains 14 residues. The J segment lost 1 base and the V segment lost 4 bases, leaving 1 base of the junction unmatched. CDR1 is MGHRA and CDR2 is YSYEKL in the germline V gene. The DNA of the CDR3 is TGCGCCAGCAGCCGGGGGGGATCCTACAATGAGCAGTTCTTC. Translating it yields CASSRGGSYNEQFF.

The V call is TRBV30, the J call TRBJ2-5, with 8 bases lining up with TRBD2. Germline CDR1 GTSNPN, CDR2 SVGIG (reference sequence). This CDR3 is built from 12 residues. V lost 5 bases and J lost 8; bases outside the gene matches: 7. The chain's CDR3 is CAWASGGGTQYF. The CDR3 nucleotides read TGTGCCTGGGCCAGCGGGGGTGGCACCCAGTACTTC.

This rearrangement joins TRBV13 to TRBJ1-1, with no clear D. The CDR3 contains 17 residues. The ends were cut back, 1 base at V and 0 bases at J, with 15 bases in the middle. Germline V lookup: CDR1 PRHDT, CDR2 FYEKMQ (reference sequence). CDR3 in DNA: TGTGCCAGCAGCTTAGCCAGGCGATCCATAATGAACACTGAAGCTTTCTTT. It translates to CASSLARRSIMNTEAFF.

This chain connects TRBV19 to TRBJ1-6; 9 bases map to TRBD1. Germline V gene lookup returns CDR1 LNHDA and CDR2 SQIVND (reference sequence). The CDR3 is made up of 13 amino acids. Trimming removed 4 bases from V and 9 bases from J; junction bases left unmatched: 1. CDR3 protein: CASSRDRASPLHF. The CDR3 DNA is TGTGCCAGTAGTAGGGACAGGGCTTCACCCCTCCACTTT.

V and J are TRBV7-2 and TRBJ1-6, with D possibly TRBD1 on 5 matching bases. Trimming took off 6 bases at V and 9 bases at J, with 15 bases between the two ends. CDR1 is SGHTA and CDR2 is FQGNSA in the germline V gene. This CDR3 has 14 amino acids. CDR3 sequence: CASRQTAKSSPLHF. The DNA for the CDR3 is TGTGCCAGCAGACAGACAGCCAAGTCTTCACCCCTCCACTTT.

The chain links TRBV19 to TRBJ2-7; 7 bases fit TRBD1. The CDR3 runs 13 residues. The ends lost 6 bases at V and 2 bases at J; junction bases unmatched: 4. CDR1 LNHDA and CDR2 SQIVND come from the germline V gene (reference sequence). DNA of the CDR3: TGTGCCAGTAGGGCTACAGGGGCCTACGAGCAGTACTTC. Amino acid sequence: CASRATGAYEQYF.

The chain is built from TRBV18 and TRBJ2-3; possible D gene TRBD2, 6 bases. Germline CDR1 KGHSH, CDR2 LQKENI. This CDR3 is 16 amino acids long. The V end was cut by 6 bases, the J end by 0 bases, with 16 bases between. The DNA of the CDR3 is TGTGCCAGCTCGAAGGGCGGGGCACTTAGCACAGATACGCAGTATTTT. Its protein product is CASSKGGALSTDTQYF.

A remark on this clone: The junction differs from germline at one of its ends, possibly a read error. Here the CDR3 DNA reads TGCAGCGCCAGGACAGGGGGCTCCCACGAGCAGTACTTC. This encodes CSARTGGSHEQYF. J is TRBJ2-7 and V is TRBV29-1, with 11 bases fitting TRBD1. The CDR3 sequence is 13 residues long. Germline lookup yields CDR1 SQVTM and CDR2 ANQGSEA.

The chain recombines TRBV6-5 with TRBJ2-7; 8 positions agree with TRBD1. V shed 7 bases, J shed 5 bases, and the junction held 13 bases outside the gene matches. The CDR3 has 15 residues. Germline CDR1 and CDR2: MNHEY and SVGAGI. CDR3 in amino acids: CASNKGAGGRNEQYF. The CDR3 DNA follows: TGTGCCAGCAACAAAGGTGCAGGGGGCAGAAACGAGCAGTACTTC.

This sequence joins TRBV7-2 and TRBJ2-2; the D is unclear. The CDR3 loop spans 15 amino acids. CDR1 SGHTA and CDR2 FQGNSA come from the germline V gene. Trimming took 1 base from V and 0 from J, leaving 6 bases between them. The CDR3 region is CASSLVAPNTGELFF. CDR3 sequence (DNA): TGTGCCAGCAGCTTAGTGGCCCCGAACACCGGGGAGCTGTTTTTT.

This clone was observed once. V usage is TRBV29-1 and J usage is TRBJ2-2; 10 bases align to TRBD1. The V and J ends lost 1 base and 3 bases, in that order; junction bases with no gene match: 2. The length of the CDR3 is 15 residues. In germline, CDR1 is SQVTM, CDR2 ANQGSEA. Here the CDR3 reads CSVEGGQGHTGELFF. The CDR3 DNA sequence: TGCAGCGTTGAAGGGGGACAGGGGCACACCGGGGAGCTGTTTTTT.

The V call is TRBV30, the J call TRBJ1-1; weak D call: TRBD1 (6 bases). V lost 0 bases and J 2 bases, leaving 19 bases between the germline ends. Germline V CDR1 and CDR2: GTSNPN, SVGIG (reference sequence). The CDR3 spans 17 residues. The CDR3 loop reads CAWSVKLSGTSNTEAFF. DNA of the CDR3: TGTGCCTGGAGTGTGAAATTATCCGGGACAAGCAACACTGAAGCTTTCTTT.

This clone was detected once. V is TRBV6-5 and J is TRBJ2-7; D may be TRBD1 (5 bases). V lost 6 bases to trimming and J lost 2 bases, with 11 bases between them. Germline loops: CDR1 MNHEY, CDR2 SVGAGI. CDR3 length: 13 amino acids. The CDR3 is CASRVGPAYEQYF. The CDR3 nucleotides are TGTGCCAGCAGGGTGGGGCCTGCCTACGAGCAGTACTTC.